These 19 T cell receptor beta chains share one sample of origin, sequenced in a study of patients and donors after allogeneic stem cell transplantation (dated by TCRdb to the early 2020s). The method was RT-PCR. The run used a NextSeq 550. The public sequencing data were trimmed at Q25 with fastp and processed into clonotypes with MiXCR by TCRdb, which kept only in-frame beta chains. Entries that share a CDR3 protein sequence are merged under the most common genes and DNA. This sample has approximately 200,000 distinct CDR3 sequences in its table, and 13% to 15% of those were observed once. Clones ranked in the top ten supply about 9.9% of the sample. The sequenced sample consisted of blood, either unsorted or a sorted T cell fraction (not recorded which). The receptors were sampled from a human donor who was either an allogeneic HSCT recipient or a stem cell or donor lymphocyte infusion donor (not recorded which). It is not recorded whose cells these are; they may come from a transplant donor.

A few counts support this clonotype. V and J are TRBV19 and TRBJ1-2; D remains ambiguous. V lost 4 bases to trimming and J lost 1 base, with 7 bases between them. Germline CDR1 reads LNHDA; CDR2 reads SQIVND (reference sequence). This CDR3 region has 13 residues. CDR3 coding DNA: TGTGCCAGTAGTACCCCAGATAACTATGGCTACACCTTC. Protein product: CASSTPDNYGYTF. Using reference TRBV19 and TRBJ1-2 for the parts outside the CDR3, the full variable domain is DGGITQSPKYLFRKEGQNVTLSCEQNLNHDAMYWYRQDPGQGLRLIYYSQIVNDFQKGDIAEGYSVSREKKESFPLTVTSAQKNPTAFYLCASSTPDNYGYTFGSGTRLTVV.

This chain joins TRBV6-2 or TRBV6-3 and TRBJ1-6; D ambiguous. This CDR3 has 14 residues. Germline loops: CDR1 MNHEY, CDR2 SVGEGT. Trimming cost V 5 bases and J 6 bases, with 11 bases left between them. The CDR3 here is CASSQREGNSPLHF. In DNA, the CDR3 is TGTGCCAGCAGTCAAAGGGAAGGTAATTCACCCCTCCACTTT.

The rearrangement uses TRBV20-1 and TRBJ2-3, with TRBD1 matching over 7 bases. CDR1 is DFQATT and CDR2 is SNEGSKA in the germline V gene (reference sequence). The CDR3 totals 14 residues. V was pared by 3 bases and J by 1 base, with 4 bases of the junction left unmatched. Here the CDR3 DNA reads TGCAGTGCTAGCCGGCAGGGGGGCACAGATACGCAGTATTTT. It is translated as CSASRQGGTDTQYF.

The chain joins TRBV15 to TRBJ2-3; D perhaps matches TRBD1 (6 bases). V was clipped by 1 base and J by 5 bases, with 13 bases between them. The CDR3 is 15 residues long. The germline V gene has CDR1 LNHNV and CDR2 YYDKDF (reference sequence). CDR3 sequence (DNA): TGTGCCACCAGCAGAGGGCAGGGGAAGGAAGATACGCAGTATTTT. Amino acid sequence: CATSRGQGKEDTQYF.

This chain links TRBV20-1 with TRBJ1-3; maybe TRBD1 (5 bases). The CDR3 covers 14 residues. Germline assignment: CDR1 DFQATT and CDR2 SNEGSKA (reference sequence). V lost 5 bases, J lost 3 bases, and 14 bases lay in between. As DNA, the CDR3 is TGCAGTGCTCCTATGACACAGGATGGAAACACCATATATTTT. As protein: CSAPMTQDGNTIYF.

This clonotype has only a few counts. The rearrangement uses TRBV7-2 and TRBJ2-5, with D perhaps being TRBD1 or TRBD2 (5 bases each). From germline, CDR1 is SGHTA and CDR2 FQGNSA. There are 14 residues in the CDR3. Between the trimmed V and J ends, which lost 5 bases and 8 bases, there was a span of 18 bases. Written as DNA, the CDR3 is TGTGCCAGCAGCGCTCTGAGGGGCCCCGGAACCCAGTACTTC. As protein: CASSALRGPGTQYF.

This clonotype was detected ten times or more. The J gene is TRBJ2-1, the V gene TRBV18, with D perhaps matching TRBD2 (6 bases). Trimming took off 0 bases at V and 5 bases at J, with 17 bases between the two ends. CDR1 and CDR2 (germline): KGHSH, LQKENI. The CDR3 is 17 residues long. The CDR3 sequence is CASSPPVVAENHNEQFF. Here the CDR3 DNA reads TGTGCCAGCTCACCACCCGTCGTAGCGGAGAACCACAATGAGCAGTTCTTC.

This clonotype has just a few counts. This chain connects TRBV19 to TRBJ1-1, with TRBD1 identical over 10 bases. The CDR3 is 15 residues long. The germline V gene encodes CDR1 LNHDA and CDR2 SQIVND (reference sequence). V shed 3 bases, J shed 7 bases, and the junction held 8 bases outside the gene matches. This CDR3 reads CASSIPAGQGSEAFF. The CDR3 bases are TGTGCCAGTAGTATCCCCGCGGGACAGGGGAGTGAAGCTTTCTTT.

This clonotype was detected many times. V usage is TRBV20-1 and J usage is TRBJ1-6; 8 bases fit TRBD1. J was trimmed by 3 bases and V by 0 bases; bases with no gene match: 7. Germline values: CDR1 DFQATT, CDR2 SNEGSKA (reference sequence). The CDR3 contains 17 residues. This CDR3 reads CSARELSDRDYNSPLHF. The CDR3 DNA reads as TGCAGTGCTAGAGAGCTCTCGGACAGGGACTATAATTCACCCCTCCACTTT.

This clonotype has ten or more counts. The chain links TRBV29-1 to TRBJ2-1, with TRBD1 as a possible D gene (6 bases). The CDR3 spans 15 residues. The V gene lost 5 bases and the J gene lost 2 bases, with 16 bases spanning the gap. The germline V gene encodes CDR1 SQVTM and CDR2 ANQGSEA. The CDR3 loop reads CSVTPGSGAYNEQFF. CDR3 coding DNA: TGCAGCGTTACACCCGGTTCAGGGGCCTACAATGAGCAGTTCTTC.

This clonotype occurred many times. The rearrangement links TRBV27 to TRBJ2-2, with 9 bases identical to TRBD1. CDR3 length: 16 amino acids. V gave up 2 bases and J gave up 6 bases; unmatched junction bases: 7. CDR1 and CDR2 from the germline V gene are MNHEY and SMNVEV (reference sequence). The CDR3 is CASSLAGTGRSGELFF. DNA for the CDR3: TGTGCCAGCAGTTTAGCAGGGACAGGGAGGTCCGGGGAGCTGTTTTTT.

This clonotype came up a few times. This rearrangement joins TRBV18 to TRBJ2-5; 7 bases align to TRBD1. CDR1 and CDR2 (germline): KGHSH, LQKENI. The CDR3 is made up of 14 amino acids. The trim removed 3 bases at V and 2 bases at J, leaving 3 bases unmatched. The CDR3 coding sequence is TGTGCCAGCTCACCGACAGGGATACAAGAGACCCAGTACTTC. This encodes CASSPTGIQETQYF.

A few counts support this clonotype. V usage is TRBV7-2 and J usage is TRBJ2-3; TRBD2 is a possible D gene (6 bases). CDR1 and CDR2 from the germline V gene are SGHTA and FQGNSA. Deletions cut 7 bases from V and 5 bases from J, with 16 bases between. CDR3 length: 14 residues. The CDR3 sequence is CASTPPGEKDTQYF. The CDR3 region has the DNA TGTGCCAGCACCCCCCCGGGGGAAAAAGATACGCAGTATTTT.

The V gene is TRBV20-1, the J gene TRBJ2-3, with D possibly matching TRBD2 (7 bases). V shed 5 bases and J shed 0 bases, with 15 bases lying between them. CDR1 is DFQATT, CDR2 SNEGSKA, per germline (reference sequence). This CDR3 is 15 amino acids long. CDR3 sequence reads: CSAEGGGASTDTQYF. The DNA for the CDR3 is TGCAGTGCTGAGGGGGGGGGCGCTAGCACAGATACGCAGTATTTT.

In this sample, this clonotype turned up a few times. The chain recombines TRBV7-2 with TRBJ2-2; 7 bases align to TRBD2. CDR3 length: 15 residues. Germline V gives CDR1 SGHTA, CDR2 FQGNSA. V lost 6 bases to trimming and J lost 3 bases; unmatched junction nucleotides: 7. The CDR3 region has the DNA TGTGCCAGCAGTCCCCCGGGAGGCTACACCGGGGAGCTGTTTTTT. This translates into CASSPPGGYTGELFF.

The CDR3, as DNA: TGTGCCAGCTTAAGCCCAACCCGCTACGAGCAGTACTTC. Protein product: CASLSPTRYEQYF. The chain employs TRBV6-1 and TRBJ2-7; D is uncertain. This CDR3 contains 13 residues. CDR1 MNHNS and CDR2 SASEGT come from the germline V gene. Trimming shortened V by 8 bases and J by 3 bases, and 14 bases separated the two germline ends.

This clonotype was seen repeatedly, ten times or more. The chain is built from TRBV5-1 and TRBJ2-3, with 7 bases fitting TRBD2. The CDR3 loop spans 16 amino acids. Germline V gene data show CDR1 as SGHRS and CDR2 as YFSETQ. The V and J ends lost 0 bases and 2 bases, in that order; junction bases with no gene match: 6. CDR3 region: CASSLAAGVLTDTQYF. CDR3 DNA: TGCGCCAGCAGCTTGGCCGCGGGGGTTCTCACAGATACGCAGTATTTT.

Ten or more counts support this clonotype. A junction end diverges from the germline sequence, so it may reflect a read error. The rearrangement links TRBV30 to TRBJ1-2, with TRBD1 as a possible D gene (6 bases). This CDR3 comprises 13 residues. The germline V gene encodes CDR1 GTSNPN and CDR2 SVGIG (reference sequence). CDR3 nucleotide sequence: TGTGCCTGGAAGGAAACCGGGGGCTATCGCTACACCTTC. This sequence encodes CAWKETGGYRYTF.

This clonotype was counted a few times. The chain employs TRBV5-6 and TRBJ1-6, with 9 bases that match TRBD1. J was trimmed by 9 bases and V by 1 base; bases with no gene match: 8. The length of the CDR3 is 16 residues. Germline loops: CDR1 SGHDT, CDR2 YYEEEE. The CDR3: CASSLLVGQGSSPLHF. CDR3 sequence (DNA): TGTGCCAGCAGCTTGTTGGTCGGACAGGGGAGTTCACCCCTCCACTTT.